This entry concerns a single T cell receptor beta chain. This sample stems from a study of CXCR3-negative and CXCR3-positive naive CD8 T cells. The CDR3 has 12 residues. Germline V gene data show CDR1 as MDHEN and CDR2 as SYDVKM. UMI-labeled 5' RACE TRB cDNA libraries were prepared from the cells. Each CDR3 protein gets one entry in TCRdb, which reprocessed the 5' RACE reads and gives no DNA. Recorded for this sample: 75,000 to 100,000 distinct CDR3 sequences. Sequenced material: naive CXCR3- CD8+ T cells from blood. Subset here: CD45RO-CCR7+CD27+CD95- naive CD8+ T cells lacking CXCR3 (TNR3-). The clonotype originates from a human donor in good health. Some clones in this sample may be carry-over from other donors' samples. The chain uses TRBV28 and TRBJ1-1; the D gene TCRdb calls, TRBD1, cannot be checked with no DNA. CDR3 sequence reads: CASSFGGPEAFF.